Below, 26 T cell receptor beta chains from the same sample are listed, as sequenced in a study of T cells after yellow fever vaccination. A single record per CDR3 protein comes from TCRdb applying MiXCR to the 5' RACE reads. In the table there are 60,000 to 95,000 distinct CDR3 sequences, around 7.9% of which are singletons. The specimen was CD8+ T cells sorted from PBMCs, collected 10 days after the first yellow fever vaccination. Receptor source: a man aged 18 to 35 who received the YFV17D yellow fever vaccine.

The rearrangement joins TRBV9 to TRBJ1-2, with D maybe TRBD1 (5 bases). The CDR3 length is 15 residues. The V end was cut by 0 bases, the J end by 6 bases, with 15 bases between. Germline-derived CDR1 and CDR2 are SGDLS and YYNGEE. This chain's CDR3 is CASSVGGHPGDGYTF. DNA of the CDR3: TGTGCCAGCAGCGTAGGCGGACACCCGGGGGATGGCTACACCTTC.

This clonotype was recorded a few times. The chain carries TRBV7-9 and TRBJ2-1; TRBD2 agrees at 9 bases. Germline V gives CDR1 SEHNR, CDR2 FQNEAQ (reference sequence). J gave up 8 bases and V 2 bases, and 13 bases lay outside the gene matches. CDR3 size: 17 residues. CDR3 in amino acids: CASSLITLLAGTDEQFF. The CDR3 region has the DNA TGTGCCAGCAGCTTAATTACTTTGCTAGCGGGGACCGATGAGCAGTTCTTC.

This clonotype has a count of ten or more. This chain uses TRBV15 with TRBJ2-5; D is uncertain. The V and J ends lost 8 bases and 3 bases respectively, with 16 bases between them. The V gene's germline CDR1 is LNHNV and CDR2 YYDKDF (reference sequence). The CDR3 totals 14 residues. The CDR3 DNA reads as TGTGCCACCTCAGAGCAGATAACCGAAGAGACCCAGTACTTC. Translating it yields CATSEQITEETQYF.

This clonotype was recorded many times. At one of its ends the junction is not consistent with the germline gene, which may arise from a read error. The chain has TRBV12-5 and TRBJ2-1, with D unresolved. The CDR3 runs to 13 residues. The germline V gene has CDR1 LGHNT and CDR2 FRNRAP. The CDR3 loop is CVSGLVLNGEQFF. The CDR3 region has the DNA TGTGTTAGTGGTTTGGTACTGAACGGCGAGCAGTTCTTC.

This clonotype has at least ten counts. The CDR3 sequence is CASSDSSGGNNEQFF. The CDR3 region has the DNA TGTGCCAGCAGTGACTCAAGCGGGGGGAACAATGAGCAGTTCTTC. The chain employs TRBV6-4 and TRBJ2-1, with 9 positions matching TRBD2. The germline gives CDR1 MRHNA, CDR2 SNTAGT. V gave up 0 bases and J gave up 5 bases; unmatched junction bases: 2. The length of the CDR3 is 15 residues.

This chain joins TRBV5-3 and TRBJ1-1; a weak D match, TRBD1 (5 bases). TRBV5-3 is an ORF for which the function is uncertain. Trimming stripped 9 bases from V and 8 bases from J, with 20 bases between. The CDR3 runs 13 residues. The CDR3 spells CAIGPGQGGEAFF. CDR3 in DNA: TGTGCCATCGGCCCTGGGCAGGGCGGGGAAGCTTTCTTT.

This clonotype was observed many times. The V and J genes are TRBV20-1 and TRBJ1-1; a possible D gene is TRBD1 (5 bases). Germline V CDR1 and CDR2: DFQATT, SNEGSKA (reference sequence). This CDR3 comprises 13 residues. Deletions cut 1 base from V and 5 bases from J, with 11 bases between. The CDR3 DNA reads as TGCAGTGCTAGAGTGAACGAGGGGACTGAAGCTTTCTTT. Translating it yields CSARVNEGTEAFF.

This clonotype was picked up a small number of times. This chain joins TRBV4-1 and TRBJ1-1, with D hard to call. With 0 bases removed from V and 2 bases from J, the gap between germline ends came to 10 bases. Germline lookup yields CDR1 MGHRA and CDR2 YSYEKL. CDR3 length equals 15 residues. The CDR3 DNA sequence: TGCGCCAGCAGCCAAGAGTTGCAAACCAACACTGAAGCTTTCTTT. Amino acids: CASSQELQTNTEAFF.

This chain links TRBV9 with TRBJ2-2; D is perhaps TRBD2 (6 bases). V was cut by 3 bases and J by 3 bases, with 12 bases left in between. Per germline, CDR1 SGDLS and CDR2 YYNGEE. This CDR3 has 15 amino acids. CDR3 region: CASSATSSDTGELFF. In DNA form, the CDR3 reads TGTGCCAGCAGCGCCACTAGCTCTGACACCGGGGAGCTGTTTTTT.

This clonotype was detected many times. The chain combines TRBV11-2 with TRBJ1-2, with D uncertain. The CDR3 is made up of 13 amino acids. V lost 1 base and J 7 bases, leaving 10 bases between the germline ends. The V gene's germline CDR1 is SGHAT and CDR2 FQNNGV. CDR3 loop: CASSLGVGRGYTF. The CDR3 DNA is TGTGCCAGCAGCTTAGGGGTAGGCCGTGGCTACACCTTC.

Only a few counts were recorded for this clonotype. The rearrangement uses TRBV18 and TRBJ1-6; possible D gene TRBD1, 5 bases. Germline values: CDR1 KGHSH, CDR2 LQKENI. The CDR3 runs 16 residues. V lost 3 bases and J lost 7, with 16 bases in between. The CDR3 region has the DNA TGTGCCAGCTCACCGGGACCTCCGAAGTCGAATTCACCCCTCCACTTT. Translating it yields CASSPGPPKSNSPLHF.

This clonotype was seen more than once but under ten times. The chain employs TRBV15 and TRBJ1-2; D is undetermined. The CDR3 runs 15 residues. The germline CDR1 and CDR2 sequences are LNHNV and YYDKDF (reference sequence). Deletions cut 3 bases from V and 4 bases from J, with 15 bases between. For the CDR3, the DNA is TGTGCCACCAGCAGCCACCGTGCGGCCAGCTATGGCTACACCTTC. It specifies CATSSHRAASYGYTF.

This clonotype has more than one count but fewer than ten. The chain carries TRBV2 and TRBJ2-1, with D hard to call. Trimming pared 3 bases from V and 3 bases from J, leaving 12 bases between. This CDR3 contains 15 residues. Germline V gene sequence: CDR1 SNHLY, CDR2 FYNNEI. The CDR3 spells CASSDGLGGYNEQFF. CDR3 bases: TGTGCCAGCAGTGACGGGCTAGGTGGCTACAATGAGCAGTTCTTC.

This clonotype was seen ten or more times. DNA of the CDR3: TGTGCCACTAAAGGTGAAGGGACAGCATCCTATGGCTACACCTTC. Its translation is CATKGEGTASYGYTF. The V call is TRBV12-3 or TRBV12-4, the J call TRBJ1-2, with TRBD1 matching 7 bases. Trimming removed 10 bases from V and 4 bases from J; junction bases left unmatched: 15. The CDR3 consists of 15 residues.

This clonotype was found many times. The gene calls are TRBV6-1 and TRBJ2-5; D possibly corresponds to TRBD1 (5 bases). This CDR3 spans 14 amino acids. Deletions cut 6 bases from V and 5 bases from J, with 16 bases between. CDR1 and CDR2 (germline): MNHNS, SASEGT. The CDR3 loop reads CASSTQAIGETQYF. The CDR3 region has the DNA TGTGCCAGCAGCACACAGGCAATTGGGGAGACCCAGTACTTC.

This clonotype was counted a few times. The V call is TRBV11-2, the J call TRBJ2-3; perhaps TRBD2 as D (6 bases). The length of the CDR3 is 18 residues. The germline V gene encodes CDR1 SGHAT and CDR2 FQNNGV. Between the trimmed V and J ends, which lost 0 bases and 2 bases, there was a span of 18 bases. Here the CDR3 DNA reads TGTGCCAGCAGCTTAGAGGGGGGTGCTAGCGCCTCCACAGATACGCAGTATTTT. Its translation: CASSLEGGASASTDTQYF. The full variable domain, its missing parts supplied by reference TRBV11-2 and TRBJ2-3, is EAGVAQSPRYKIIEKRQSVAFWCNPISGHATLYWYQQILGQGPKLLIQFQNNGVVDDSQLPKDRFSAERLKGVDSTLKIQPAKLEDSAVYLCASSLEGGASASTDTQYFGPGTRLTVL.

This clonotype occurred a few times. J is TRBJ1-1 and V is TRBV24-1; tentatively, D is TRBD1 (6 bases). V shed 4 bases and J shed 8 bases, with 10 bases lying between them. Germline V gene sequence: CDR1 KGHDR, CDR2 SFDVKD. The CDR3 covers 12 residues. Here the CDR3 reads CATSDLRGEAFF. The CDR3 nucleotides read TGTGCCACCAGTGACCTCAGGGGAGAAGCTTTCTTT.

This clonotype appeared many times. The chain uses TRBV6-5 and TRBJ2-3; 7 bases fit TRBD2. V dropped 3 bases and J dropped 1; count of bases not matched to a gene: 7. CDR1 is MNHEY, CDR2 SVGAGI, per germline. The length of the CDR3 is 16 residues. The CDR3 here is CASSYWGGSGTDTQYF. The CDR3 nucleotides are TGTGCCAGCAGTTATTGGGGGGGAAGTGGCACAGATACGCAGTATTTT.

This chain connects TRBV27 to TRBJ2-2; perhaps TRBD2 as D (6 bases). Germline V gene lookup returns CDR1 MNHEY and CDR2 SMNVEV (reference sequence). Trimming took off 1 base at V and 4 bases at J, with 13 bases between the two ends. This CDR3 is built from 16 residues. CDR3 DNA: TGTGCCAGCAGTTTATTGTCGGGACTCGTCACCGGGGAGCTGTTTTTT. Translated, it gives CASSLLSGLVTGELFF.

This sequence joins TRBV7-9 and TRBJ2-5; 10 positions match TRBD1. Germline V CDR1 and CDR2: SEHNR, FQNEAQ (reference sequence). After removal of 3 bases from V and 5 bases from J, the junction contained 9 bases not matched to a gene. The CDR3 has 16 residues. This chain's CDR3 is CASSFSGTGESETQYF. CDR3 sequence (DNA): TGTGCCAGCAGCTTCTCCGGGACAGGGGAGTCGGAGACCCAGTACTTC.

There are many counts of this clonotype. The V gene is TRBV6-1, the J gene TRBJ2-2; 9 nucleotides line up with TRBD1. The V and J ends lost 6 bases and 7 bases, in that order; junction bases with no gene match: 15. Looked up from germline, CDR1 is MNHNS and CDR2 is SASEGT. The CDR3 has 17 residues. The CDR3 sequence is CASSPGQGLLQGGELFF. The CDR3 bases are TGTGCCAGCAGCCCGGGACAGGGATTGTTACAGGGCGGGGAGCTGTTTTTT.

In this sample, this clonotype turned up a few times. In nucleotides, the CDR3 is TGTGCCAGCAGCTTAGGGGTAGGGACGATTGGCGCTGAAGCTTTCTTT. Protein sequence: CASSLGVGTIGAEAFF. V and J are TRBV7-9 and TRBJ1-1, with a possible D match to TRBD1 (5 bases). This CDR3 region has 16 residues. Trimming stripped 1 base from V and 6 bases from J, with 18 bases between. Germline V gives CDR1 SEHNR, CDR2 FQNEAQ (reference sequence).

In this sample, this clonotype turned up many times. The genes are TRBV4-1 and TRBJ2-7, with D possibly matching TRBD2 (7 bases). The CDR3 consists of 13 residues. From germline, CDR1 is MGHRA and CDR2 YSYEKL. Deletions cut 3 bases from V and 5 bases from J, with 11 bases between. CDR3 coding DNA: TGCGCCAGCAGCCACGGAGGGGGGGACGAGCAGTACTTC. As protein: CASSHGGGDEQYF.

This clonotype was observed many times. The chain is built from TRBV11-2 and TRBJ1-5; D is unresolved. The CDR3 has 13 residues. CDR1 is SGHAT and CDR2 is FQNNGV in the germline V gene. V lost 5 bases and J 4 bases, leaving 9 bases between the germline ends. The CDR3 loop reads CASSPIGNQPQHF. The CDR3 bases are TGTGCCAGCAGCCCTATCGGAAATCAGCCCCAGCATTTT.

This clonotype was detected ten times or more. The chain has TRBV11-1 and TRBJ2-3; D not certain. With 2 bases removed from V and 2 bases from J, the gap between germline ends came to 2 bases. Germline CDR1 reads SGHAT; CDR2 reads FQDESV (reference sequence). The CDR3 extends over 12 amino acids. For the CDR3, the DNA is TGTGCCAGCAGCTTACACACAGATACGCAGTATTTT. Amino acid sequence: CASSLHTDTQYF.

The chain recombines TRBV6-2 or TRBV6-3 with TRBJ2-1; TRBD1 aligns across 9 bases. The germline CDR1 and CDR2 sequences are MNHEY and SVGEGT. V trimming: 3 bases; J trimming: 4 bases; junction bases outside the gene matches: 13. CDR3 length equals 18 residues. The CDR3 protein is CASSYPESGTGKYNEQFF. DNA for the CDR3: TGTGCCAGCAGTTATCCAGAATCCGGGACAGGGAAATACAATGAGCAGTTCTTC.